This record covers a single TCR beta chain. Its antigen is unidentified. Sequenced by immunoSEQ multiplex PCR; TCRdb stores in-frame clones only, minus some. There are around 140,000 clones in the sample; 91% occur only once, and around 7.6% lies in the top ten. These data come from a study of T cell responses to AZD1222 COVID-19 vaccine. Study results and caveats: White British people made up most donors, females outnumbered males, and clonal diversity was possibly underestimated. Repertoires in all cases were sampled only once the peak T cell response had passed. CD4 TCRs associated with vaccination spanned spike, dominating at 160-218 and 743-854.

The material was peripheral blood, obtained 28 days after the second dose of the MenACWY control vaccine. The clonotype originates from an adult who received the MenACWY meningococcal vaccine as a control.

The CDR3 is CAWSMGSLNSGNTIYF. CDR3 bases: TGTGCCTGGAGTATGGGGTCCTTAAACTCTGGAAACACCATATATTTT. The genes are TRBV30 and TRBJ1-3; D uncertain. The CDR3 covers 16 residues. The germline V gene encodes CDR1 GTSNPN and CDR2 SVGIG (reference sequence). Between the trimmed V and J ends, which lost 2 bases and 0 bases, there was a span of 14 bases.